This section outlines one T cell receptor (beta chain) sequence together with its context. The antigen is not known. Sequenced by immunoSEQ multiplex PCR; TCRdb stores in-frame clones only, minus some. The repertoire holds under 250,000 clones, with about 90% as singletons. The entry originates in a study of cytomegalovirus exposure and HLA in healthy donors. Points from the study as a whole: Most observed TCR sequences were rare, whereas some public TCRs were detected in many donors. The study flagged 150 to 200 TCR beta chains as cytomegalovirus-associated.

The sequenced sample was PBMCs. This TCR derives from a young man in good health and CMV-seropositive.

The DNA for the CDR3 is TGCGCCAGCAGCTTGAGAGGCAGAGAGAACACTGAAGCTTTCTTT. Its translation is CASSLRGRENTEAFF. This chain connects TRBV5-1 to TRBJ1-1, with no clear D. V lost 1 base, J lost 1 base, and 11 bases lay in between. CDR3 length: 15 residues. Germline V gene lookup returns CDR1 SGHRS and CDR2 YFSETQ.